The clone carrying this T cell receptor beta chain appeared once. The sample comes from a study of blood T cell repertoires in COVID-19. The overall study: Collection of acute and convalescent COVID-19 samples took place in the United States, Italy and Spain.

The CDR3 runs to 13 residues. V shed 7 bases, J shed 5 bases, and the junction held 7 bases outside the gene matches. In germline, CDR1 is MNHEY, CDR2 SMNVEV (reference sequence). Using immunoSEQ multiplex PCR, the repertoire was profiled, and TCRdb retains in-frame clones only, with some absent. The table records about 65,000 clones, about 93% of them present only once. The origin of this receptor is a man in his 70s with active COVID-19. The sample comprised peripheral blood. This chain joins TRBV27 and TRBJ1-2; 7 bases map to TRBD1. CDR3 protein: CASKPDRSYGYTF. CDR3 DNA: TGTGCCAGCAAGCCGGACAGGTCTTATGGCTACACCTTC.